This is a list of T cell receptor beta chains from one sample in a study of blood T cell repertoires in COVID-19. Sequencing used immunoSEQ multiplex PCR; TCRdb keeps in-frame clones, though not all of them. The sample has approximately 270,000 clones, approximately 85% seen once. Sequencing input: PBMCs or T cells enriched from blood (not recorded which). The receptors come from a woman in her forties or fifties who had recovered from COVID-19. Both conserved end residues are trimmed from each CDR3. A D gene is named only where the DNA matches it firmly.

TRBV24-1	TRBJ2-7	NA	ATSDSTGLEQY
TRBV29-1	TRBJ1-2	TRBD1	SVERTGRFGYT
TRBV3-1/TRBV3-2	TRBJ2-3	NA	ASSQEVSGDTQY
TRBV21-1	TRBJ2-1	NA	ASSKVGQGITL
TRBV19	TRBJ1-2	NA	ASSIATGTYGYT
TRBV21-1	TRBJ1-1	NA	ATPGQGGNTEAF
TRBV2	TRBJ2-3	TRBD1	ASSEGGQGTDTQY
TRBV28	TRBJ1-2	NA	ASRSDRRFYGYT
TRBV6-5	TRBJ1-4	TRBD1	ASAGQGREKLF
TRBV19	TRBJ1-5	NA	ASTYRESNQPQH
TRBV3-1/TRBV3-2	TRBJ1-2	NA	ASSLGGGPSYGYT
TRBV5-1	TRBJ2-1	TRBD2	ASSLGVSFSGRPNEQF
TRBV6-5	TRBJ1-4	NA	ASSYQRGTDEKLF
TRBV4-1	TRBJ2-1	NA	ASSQSLENYNEQF
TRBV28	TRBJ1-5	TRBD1	ASRKLKGQGTNQPQH
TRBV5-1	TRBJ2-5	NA	ASRFLVEGETQY
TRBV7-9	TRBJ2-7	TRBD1	ASGTDRAYEQY
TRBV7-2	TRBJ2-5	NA	ASSLVATGIGETQY
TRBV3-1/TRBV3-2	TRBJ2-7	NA	ASSQANSPREQY
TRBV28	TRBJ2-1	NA	AAADSYNEQF
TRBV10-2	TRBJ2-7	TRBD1	ASSRDSSYEQY
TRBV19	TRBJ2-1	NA	ASSWGANEQF
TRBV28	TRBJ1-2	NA	ASEGRGYGYT
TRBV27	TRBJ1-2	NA	ASSSQGPNYGYT
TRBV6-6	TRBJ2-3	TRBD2	ASSWGGTDTQY
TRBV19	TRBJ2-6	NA	ASKSSSGANVLT
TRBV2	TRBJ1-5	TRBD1	ASREEGAYPYQPQH
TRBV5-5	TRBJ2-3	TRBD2	ASSLGTSGVFTDTQY
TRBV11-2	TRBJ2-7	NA	ASSRTSRHEQY
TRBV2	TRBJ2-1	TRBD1	ASRRTGRYNEQF
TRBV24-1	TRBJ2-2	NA	ATAPRANTGELF
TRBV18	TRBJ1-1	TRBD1	ASSPDRARNTEAF
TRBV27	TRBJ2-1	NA	ASSIRTDYNEQF
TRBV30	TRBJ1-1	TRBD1	AWRLSGGGPEAF
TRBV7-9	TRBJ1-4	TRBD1	ASSLPGAQGVNEKLF